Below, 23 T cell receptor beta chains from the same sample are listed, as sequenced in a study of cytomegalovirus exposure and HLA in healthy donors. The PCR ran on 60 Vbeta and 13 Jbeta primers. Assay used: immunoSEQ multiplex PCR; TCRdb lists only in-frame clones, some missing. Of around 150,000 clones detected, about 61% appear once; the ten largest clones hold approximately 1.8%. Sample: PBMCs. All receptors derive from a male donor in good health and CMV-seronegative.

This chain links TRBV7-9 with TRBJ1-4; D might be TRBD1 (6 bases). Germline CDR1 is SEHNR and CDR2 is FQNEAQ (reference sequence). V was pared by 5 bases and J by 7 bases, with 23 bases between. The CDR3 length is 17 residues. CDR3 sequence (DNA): TGTGCCAGCAGCCCGTACCCCTCACAGGGCTTACGTGAAAAACTGTTTTTT. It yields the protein CASSPYPSQGLREKLFF.

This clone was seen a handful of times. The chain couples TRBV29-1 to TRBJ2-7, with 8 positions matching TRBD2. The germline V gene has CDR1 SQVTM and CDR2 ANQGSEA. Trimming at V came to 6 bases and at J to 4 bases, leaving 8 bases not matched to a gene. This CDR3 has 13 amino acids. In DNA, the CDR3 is TGCAGCGTAGAATGGAGCGGGGGATACGAGCAGTACTTC. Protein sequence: CSVEWSGGYEQYF.

Here the CDR3 reads CASSLSLAVALSYNEQFF. DNA of the CDR3: TGTGCCAGCAGTTTATCCCTTGCTGTAGCTCTCTCCTACAATGAGCAGTTCTTC. This chain joins TRBV27 and TRBJ2-1; D is uncertain. This CDR3 region has 18 residues. V was pared by 0 bases and J by 0 bases, with 15 bases between. Germline assignment: CDR1 MNHEY and CDR2 SMNVEV (reference sequence).

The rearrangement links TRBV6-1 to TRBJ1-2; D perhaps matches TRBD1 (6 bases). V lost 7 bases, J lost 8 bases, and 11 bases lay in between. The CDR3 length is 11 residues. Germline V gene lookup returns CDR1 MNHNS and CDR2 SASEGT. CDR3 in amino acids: CASNLGGGYTF. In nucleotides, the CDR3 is TGTGCCAGCAACCTAGGGGGAGGCTACACCTTC.

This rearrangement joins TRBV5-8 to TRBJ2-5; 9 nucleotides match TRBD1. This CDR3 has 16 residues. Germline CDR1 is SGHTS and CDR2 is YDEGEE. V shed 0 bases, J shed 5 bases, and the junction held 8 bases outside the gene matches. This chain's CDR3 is CASSLGGQGSGETQYF. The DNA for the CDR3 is TGTGCCAGCAGCTTGGGGGGACAGGGCTCAGGGGAGACCCAGTACTTC.

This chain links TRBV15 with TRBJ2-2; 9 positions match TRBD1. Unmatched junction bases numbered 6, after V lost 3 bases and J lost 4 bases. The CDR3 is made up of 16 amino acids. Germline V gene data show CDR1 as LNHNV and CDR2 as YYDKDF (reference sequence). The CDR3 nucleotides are TGTGCCACCAGCAGCCGACAGGGGGGGTCCACCGGGGAGCTGTTTTTT. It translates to CATSSRQGGSTGELFF.

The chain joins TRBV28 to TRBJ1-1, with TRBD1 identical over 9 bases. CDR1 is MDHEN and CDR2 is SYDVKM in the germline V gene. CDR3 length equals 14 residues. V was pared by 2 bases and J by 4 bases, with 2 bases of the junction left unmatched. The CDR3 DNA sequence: TGTGCCAGCAGTTTAGGGGACAGGGCCACTGAAGCTTTCTTT. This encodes CASSLGDRATEAFF.

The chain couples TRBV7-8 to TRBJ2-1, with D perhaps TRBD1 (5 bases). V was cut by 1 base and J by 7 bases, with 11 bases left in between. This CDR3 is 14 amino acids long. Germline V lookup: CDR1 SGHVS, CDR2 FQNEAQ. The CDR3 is CASSLGGRANEQFF. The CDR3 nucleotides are TGTGCCAGCAGCTTAGGGGGCAGGGCAAATGAGCAGTTCTTC.

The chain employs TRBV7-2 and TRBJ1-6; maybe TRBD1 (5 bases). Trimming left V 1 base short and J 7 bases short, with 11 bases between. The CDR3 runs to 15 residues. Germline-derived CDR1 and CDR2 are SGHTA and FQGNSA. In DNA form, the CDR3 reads TGTGCCAGCAGCTTAGGTGGGGCAGGGAATTCACCCCTCCACTTT. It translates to CASSLGGAGNSPLHF.

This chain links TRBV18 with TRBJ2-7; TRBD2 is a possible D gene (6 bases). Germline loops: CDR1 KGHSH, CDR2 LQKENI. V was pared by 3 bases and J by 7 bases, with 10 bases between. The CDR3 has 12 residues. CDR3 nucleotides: TGTGCCAGCTCACCCGCGGGGATTGAGCAGTACTTC. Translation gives CASSPAGIEQYF.

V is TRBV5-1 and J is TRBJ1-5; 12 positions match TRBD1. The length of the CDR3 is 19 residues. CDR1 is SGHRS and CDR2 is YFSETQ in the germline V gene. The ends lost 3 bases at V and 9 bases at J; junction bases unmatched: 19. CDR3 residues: CASSSYPGQGAQGAGPQHF. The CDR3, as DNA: TGCGCCAGCAGCTCATATCCGGGACAGGGGGCGCAGGGGGCCGGGCCCCAGCATTTT. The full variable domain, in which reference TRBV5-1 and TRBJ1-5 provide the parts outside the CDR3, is KAGVTQTPRYLIKTRGQQVTLSCSPISGHRSVSWYQQTPGQGLQFLFEYFSETQRNKGNFPGRFSGRQFSNSRSEMNVSTLELGDSALYLCASSSYPGQGAQGAGPQHFGDGTRLSIL.

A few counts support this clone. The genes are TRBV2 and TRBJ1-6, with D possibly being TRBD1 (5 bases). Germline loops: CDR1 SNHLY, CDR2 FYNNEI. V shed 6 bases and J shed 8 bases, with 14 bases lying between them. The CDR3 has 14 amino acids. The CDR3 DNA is TGTGCCAGCAGCGCGGACCAAGGGGATTCACCCCTCCACTTT. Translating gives CASSADQGDSPLHF.

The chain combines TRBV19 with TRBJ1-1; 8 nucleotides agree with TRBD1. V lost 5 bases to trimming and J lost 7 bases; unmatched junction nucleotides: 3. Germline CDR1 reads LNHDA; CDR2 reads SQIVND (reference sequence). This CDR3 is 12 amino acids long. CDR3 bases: TGTGCCAGTAGTCAAGGGACAGGTGAAGCTTTCTTT. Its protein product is CASSQGTGEAFF.

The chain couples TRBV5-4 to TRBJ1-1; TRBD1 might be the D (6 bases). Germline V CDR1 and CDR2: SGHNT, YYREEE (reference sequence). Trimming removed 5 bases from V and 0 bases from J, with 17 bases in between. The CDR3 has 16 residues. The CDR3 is CASRLGQGSVNTEAFF. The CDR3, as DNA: TGTGCCAGCAGGCTTGGGCAGGGGTCGGTGAACACTGAAGCTTTCTTT.

In DNA, the CDR3 is TGTGCCAGCAGGAACCGAGATGGGGACAGGCCCCAAGGCGGCTACACCTTC. Amino acid sequence: CASRNRDGDRPQGGYTF. The genes are TRBV2 and TRBJ1-2; 8 bases align to TRBD1. There are 17 residues in the CDR3. CDR1 is SNHLY and CDR2 is FYNNEI in the germline V gene. V lost 6 bases and J lost 8; bases outside the gene matches: 20.

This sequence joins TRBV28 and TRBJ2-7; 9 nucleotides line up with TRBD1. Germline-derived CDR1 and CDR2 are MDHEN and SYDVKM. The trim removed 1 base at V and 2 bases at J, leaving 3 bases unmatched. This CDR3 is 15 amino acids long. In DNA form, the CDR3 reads TGTGCCAGCAGTTTATTGGGACAGGGAACCTACGAGCAGTACTTC. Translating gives CASSLLGQGTYEQYF.

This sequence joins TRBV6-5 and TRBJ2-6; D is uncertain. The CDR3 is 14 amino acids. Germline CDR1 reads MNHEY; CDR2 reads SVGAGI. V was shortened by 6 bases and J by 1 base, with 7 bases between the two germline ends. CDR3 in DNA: TGTGCCAGCAGAATCGGGTCTGGGGCCAACGTCCTGACTTTC. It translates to CASRIGSGANVLTF.

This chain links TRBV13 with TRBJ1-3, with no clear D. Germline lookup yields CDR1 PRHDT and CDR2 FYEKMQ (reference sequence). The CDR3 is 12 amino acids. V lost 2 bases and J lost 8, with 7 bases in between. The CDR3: CASSLPSDTIYF. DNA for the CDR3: TGTGCCAGCAGCTTACCCTCTGACACCATATATTTT.

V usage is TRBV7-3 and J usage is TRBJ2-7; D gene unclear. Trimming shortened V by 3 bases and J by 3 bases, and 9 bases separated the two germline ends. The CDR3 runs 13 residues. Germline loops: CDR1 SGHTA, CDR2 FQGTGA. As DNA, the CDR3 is TGTGCCAGCAGCTTCGTCCCAGGCTACGAGCAGTACTTC. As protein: CASSFVPGYEQYF.

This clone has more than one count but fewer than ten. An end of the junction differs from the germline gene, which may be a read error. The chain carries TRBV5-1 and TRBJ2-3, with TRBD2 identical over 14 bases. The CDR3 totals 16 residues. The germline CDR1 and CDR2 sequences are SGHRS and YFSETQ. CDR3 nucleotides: TGCGCCTGCAGCCTGACTAGCGGGGGGGTATCAGATACGCAGTATTTT. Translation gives CACSLTSGGVSDTQYF.

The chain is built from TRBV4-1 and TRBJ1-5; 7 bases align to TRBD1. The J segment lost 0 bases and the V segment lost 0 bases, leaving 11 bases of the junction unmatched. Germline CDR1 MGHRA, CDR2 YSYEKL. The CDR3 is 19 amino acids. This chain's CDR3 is CASSQDLRQGDGSNQPQHF. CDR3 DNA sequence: TGCGCCAGCAGCCAAGATCTGAGACAGGGCGATGGTAGCAATCAGCCCCAGCATTTT.

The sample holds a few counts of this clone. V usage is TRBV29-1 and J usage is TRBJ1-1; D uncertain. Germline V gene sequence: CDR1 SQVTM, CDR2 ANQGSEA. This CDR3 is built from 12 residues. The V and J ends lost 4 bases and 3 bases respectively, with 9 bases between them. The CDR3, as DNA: TGCAGCGTTGGTATGGCTTACACTGAAGCTTTCTTT. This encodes CSVGMAYTEAFF.

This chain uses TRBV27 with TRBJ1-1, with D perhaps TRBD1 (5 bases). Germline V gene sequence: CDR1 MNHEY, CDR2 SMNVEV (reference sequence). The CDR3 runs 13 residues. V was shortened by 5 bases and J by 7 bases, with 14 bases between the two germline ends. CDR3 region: CASSGRQRHEAFF. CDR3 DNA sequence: TGTGCCAGCAGTGGGCGACAGCGACATGAAGCTTTCTTT.